The 19 T cell receptor beta chains below come from one sample, sequenced in a study of neoadjuvant nivolumab and ipilimumab in lung cancer. TCRdb's table, derived via immunoSEQ multiplex PCR, lists solely in-frame clones and lacks some. The repertoire holds around 19,000 clones, more than 75% seen once, with approximately 2.1% in the top ten. Specimen: peripheral blood, collected before neoadjuvant nivolumab, alone or with ipilimumab. The receptors shown here come from an adult with non-small cell lung cancer.

The chain has TRBV5-1 and TRBJ2-7; 7 nucleotides align to TRBD1. The germline gives CDR1 SGHRS, CDR2 YFSETQ. After removal of 0 bases from V and 3 bases from J, the junction contained 9 bases not matched to a gene. This CDR3 spans 16 amino acids. Written as DNA, the CDR3 is TGCGCCAGCAGCTTGGCGGAGTACAGGGGCGACTACGAGCAGTACTTC. Translating gives CASSLAEYRGDYEQYF.

V usage is TRBV30 and J usage is TRBJ2-3; a possible D gene is TRBD2 (5 bases). Looked up from germline, CDR1 is GTSNPN and CDR2 is SVGIG (reference sequence). V lost 4 bases and J 6 bases, leaving 14 bases between the germline ends. The CDR3 runs to 13 residues. The CDR3 sequence: CAWIGEQRDTQYF. CDR3 in DNA: TGTGCCTGGATCGGGGAACAGAGGGATACGCAGTATTTT.

The sample holds one count of this clone. The V call is TRBV18, the J call TRBJ2-2; D gene uncertain. The germline gives CDR1 KGHSH, CDR2 LQKENI. This CDR3 is 12 amino acids long. Deletions cut 3 bases from V and 4 bases from J, with 3 bases between. This CDR3 reads CASSPSTGELFF. The CDR3 DNA follows: TGTGCCAGCTCACCCTCCACCGGGGAGCTGTTTTTT.

The J gene is TRBJ1-2, the V gene TRBV28, with a weak D call TRBD1 (5 bases). Germline lookup yields CDR1 MDHEN and CDR2 SYDVKM. The germline V and J ends were trimmed by 6 bases and 2 bases, with 13 bases remaining between them. The CDR3 has 14 residues. CDR3 residues: CASSLLGGNYGYTF. DNA for the CDR3: TGTGCCAGCAGCCTGCTGGGGGGGAACTATGGCTACACCTTC.

The rearrangement joins TRBV28 to TRBJ2-6, with TRBD1 matching over 7 bases. The V and J ends lost 5 bases and 0 bases, in that order; junction bases with no gene match: 4. CDR1 is MDHEN and CDR2 is SYDVKM in the germline V gene. The length of the CDR3 is 16 residues. The CDR3 nucleotides read TGTGCCAGCAGTCCCGGACAGGTCTCTGGGGCCAACGTCCTGACTTTC. Protein product: CASSPGQVSGANVLTF.

This clone occurred a few times. The rearrangement uses TRBV18 and TRBJ2-1; D may be TRBD1 (6 bases). The CDR3 is 14 amino acids. CDR1 and CDR2 (germline): KGHSH, LQKENI. Trimming removed 4 bases from V and 6 bases from J, with 13 bases in between. As DNA, the CDR3 is TGTGCCAGCTCACAGGGCAGGGGTCCCAATGAGCAGTTCTTC. As protein: CASSQGRGPNEQFF.

V gene TRBV13 combines with J gene TRBJ2-5; 9 bases map to TRBD1. This CDR3 contains 14 residues. The V and J ends lost 5 bases and 5 bases, in that order; junction bases with no gene match: 6. Germline values: CDR1 PRHDT, CDR2 FYEKMQ (reference sequence). CDR3 in amino acids: CASSTGQGFETQYF. For the CDR3, the DNA is TGTGCCAGCAGCACCGGACAGGGGTTCGAGACCCAGTACTTC.

V gene TRBV28 combines with J gene TRBJ1-1, with unresolved D. With 2 bases removed from V and 0 bases from J, the gap between germline ends came to 7 bases. This CDR3 is built from 14 residues. Germline V gene sequence: CDR1 MDHEN, CDR2 SYDVKM. This chain's CDR3 is CASSLLRVNTEAFF. Written as DNA, the CDR3 is TGTGCCAGCAGTTTACTCCGGGTGAACACTGAAGCTTTCTTT.

The rearrangement joins TRBV4-1 to TRBJ1-1; D is possibly TRBD1 (5 bases). This CDR3 comprises 15 residues. V lost 0 bases and J lost 1, with 9 bases in between. Germline-derived CDR1 and CDR2 are MGHRA and YSYEKL. The CDR3 reads CASSQDGAKNTEAFF. CDR3 sequence (DNA): TGCGCCAGCAGCCAAGACGGGGCTAAGAACACTGAAGCTTTCTTT.

The chain employs TRBV5-1 and TRBJ2-6; 8 nucleotides match TRBD1. J was trimmed by 0 bases and V by 2 bases; bases with no gene match: 4. CDR1 SGHRS and CDR2 YFSETQ come from the germline V gene. This CDR3 contains 17 residues. CDR3 sequence: CASSFEQGGSGANVLTF. As DNA, the CDR3 is TGCGCCAGCAGCTTCGAACAGGGGGGCTCTGGGGCCAACGTCCTGACTTTC.

V is TRBV7-2 and J is TRBJ2-2; D gene unclear. Trimming removed 5 bases from V and 6 bases from J, with 10 bases in between. CDR1 and CDR2 (germline): SGHTA, FQGNSA. This CDR3 has 13 amino acids. The CDR3 bases are TGTGCCAGCAGCATAGACGGTCCCGGGGAGCTGTTTTTT. Protein sequence: CASSIDGPGELFF.

Concerning this clone: Mismatch with germline at one junction end may stem from a read error. V is TRBV30 and J is TRBJ2-7; D perhaps matches TRBD1 (5 bases). The CDR3 is 12 amino acids. Germline CDR1 GTSNPN, CDR2 SVGIG (reference sequence). CDR3 DNA sequence: TGTGCCTTGAGTAGGGGTTTGGCCGAGCAGTACTTC. Its protein product is CALSRGLAEQYF.

J is TRBJ2-1 and V is TRBV11-2; D may match TRBD1 or TRBD2 (5 bases each). CDR1 is SGHAT and CDR2 is FQNNGV in the germline V gene. The V end lost 3 bases, the J end lost 4 bases, and 16 bases lay between the germline ends. The CDR3 has 16 residues. DNA for the CDR3: TGTGCCAGCAGCTTCCGATTTGAGGGGCCATACAATGAGCAGTTCTTC. Its translation is CASSFRFEGPYNEQFF.

V gene TRBV30 combines with J gene TRBJ1-2, with 11 nucleotides matching TRBD1. This CDR3 region has 15 residues. Germline lookup yields CDR1 GTSNPN and CDR2 SVGIG (reference sequence). The ends lost 4 bases at V and 4 bases at J; junction bases unmatched: 8. The CDR3 DNA reads as TGTGCCTGGAACAACCGGGACAGGGGGACCTATGGCTACACCTTC. Translation gives CAWNNRDRGTYGYTF.

This chain connects TRBV4-2 to TRBJ2-5; TRBD2 agrees at 7 bases. The CDR3 runs 15 residues. The V gene's germline CDR1 is LGHNA and CDR2 YNFKEQ. V was pared by 0 bases and J by 3 bases, with 4 bases of the junction left unmatched. CDR3 coding DNA: TGTGCCAGCAGCCAAGAGGGGGGGAGGGAAGAGACCCAGTACTTC. It yields the protein CASSQEGGREETQYF.

This rearrangement joins TRBV4-3 to TRBJ2-2; a weak D match, TRBD1 (5 bases). The CDR3 length is 15 residues. Per germline, CDR1 LGHNA and CDR2 YSLEER. V was pared by 1 base and J by 5 bases, with 11 bases between. CDR3 in amino acids: CASSQGRGGTGELFF. Here the CDR3 DNA reads TGCGCCAGCAGCCAAGGAAGGGGTGGAACCGGGGAGCTGTTTTTT.

In its sample, this clone was seen once. The chain links TRBV4-3 to TRBJ1-3; a possible D gene is TRBD1 (6 bases). The CDR3 length is 13 residues. The V gene lost 1 base and the J gene lost 8 bases, with 9 bases spanning the gap. Germline CDR1 is LGHNA and CDR2 is YSLEER. CDR3 residues: CASSQAQGYTIYF. CDR3 nucleotides: TGCGCCAGCAGCCAAGCACAGGGCTACACCATATATTTT.

This chain uses TRBV30 with TRBJ2-2, with a possible D match to TRBD1 (6 bases). Trimming stripped 5 bases from V and 4 bases from J, with 14 bases between. The CDR3 is 14 amino acids. The germline V gene encodes CDR1 GTSNPN and CDR2 SVGIG (reference sequence). The chain's CDR3 is CAWSRGRGTGELFF. CDR3 DNA: TGTGCCTGGTCCAGGGGAAGGGGCACCGGGGAGCTGTTTTTT.

The rearrangement joins TRBV6-5 to TRBJ2-1, with D tentatively TRBD2 (6 bases). Between the trimmed V and J ends, which lost 4 bases and 7 bases, there was a span of 20 bases. CDR1 and CDR2 (germline): MNHEY, SVGAGI. This CDR3 spans 16 amino acids. The CDR3 bases are TGTGCCAGCAGTTCCTCCGGGACTTCCATAACGAATGAGCAGTTCTTC. Translation gives CASSSSGTSITNEQFF.